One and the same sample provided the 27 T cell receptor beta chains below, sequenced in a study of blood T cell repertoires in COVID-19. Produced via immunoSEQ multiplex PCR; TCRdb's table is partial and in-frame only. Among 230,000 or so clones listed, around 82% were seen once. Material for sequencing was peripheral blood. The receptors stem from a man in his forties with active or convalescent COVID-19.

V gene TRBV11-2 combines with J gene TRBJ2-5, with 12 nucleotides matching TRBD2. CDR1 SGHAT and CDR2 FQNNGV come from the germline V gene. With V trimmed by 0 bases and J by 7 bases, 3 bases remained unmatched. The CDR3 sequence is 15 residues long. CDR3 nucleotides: TGTGCCAGCAGCTTAGAGCTAGCGGGAGGGGGGACCCAGTACTTC. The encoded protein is CASSLELAGGGTQYF.

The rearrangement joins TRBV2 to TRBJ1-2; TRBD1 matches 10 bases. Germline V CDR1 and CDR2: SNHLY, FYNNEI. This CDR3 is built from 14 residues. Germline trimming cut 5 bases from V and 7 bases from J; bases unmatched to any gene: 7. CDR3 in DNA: TGTGCCAGCAGTTTCCGGGACAGGGGTCTTGGCTACACCTTC. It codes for CASSFRDRGLGYTF.

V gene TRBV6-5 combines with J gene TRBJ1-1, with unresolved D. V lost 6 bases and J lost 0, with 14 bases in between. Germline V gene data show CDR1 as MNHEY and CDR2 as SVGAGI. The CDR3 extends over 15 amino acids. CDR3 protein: CASRSPRFLNTEAFF. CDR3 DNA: TGTGCCAGCAGATCTCCCAGGTTCTTGAACACTGAAGCTTTCTTT.

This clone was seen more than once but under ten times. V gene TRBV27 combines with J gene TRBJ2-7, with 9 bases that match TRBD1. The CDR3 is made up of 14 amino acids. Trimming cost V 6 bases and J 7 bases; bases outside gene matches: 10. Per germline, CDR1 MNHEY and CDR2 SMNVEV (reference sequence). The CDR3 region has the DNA TGTGCCAGCAGCGAGGGACAGGGTGTTGGGGAGCAGTACTTC. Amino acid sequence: CASSEGQGVGEQYF.

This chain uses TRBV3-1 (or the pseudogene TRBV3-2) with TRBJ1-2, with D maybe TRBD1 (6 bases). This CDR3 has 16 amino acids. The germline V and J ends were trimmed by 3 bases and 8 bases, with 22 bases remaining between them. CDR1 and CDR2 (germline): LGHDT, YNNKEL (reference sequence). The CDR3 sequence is CASSQGSTGKTGGYTF. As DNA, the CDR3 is TGTGCCAGCAGCCAGGGCAGCACAGGGAAAACAGGCGGCTACACCTTC.

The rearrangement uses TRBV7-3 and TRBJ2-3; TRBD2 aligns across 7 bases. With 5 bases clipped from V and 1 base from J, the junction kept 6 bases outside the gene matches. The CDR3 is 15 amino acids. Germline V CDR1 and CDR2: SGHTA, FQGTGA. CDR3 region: CASSPYTSGTDTQYF. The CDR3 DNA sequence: TGTGCCAGCAGCCCGTATACTAGCGGCACAGATACGCAGTATTTT. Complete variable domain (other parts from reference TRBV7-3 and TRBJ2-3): GAGVSQTPSNKVTEKGKYVELRCDPISGHTALYWYRQSLGQGPEFLIYFQGTGAADDSGLPNDRFFAVRPEGSVSTLKIQRTERGDSAVYLCASSPYTSGTDTQYFGPGTRLTVL.

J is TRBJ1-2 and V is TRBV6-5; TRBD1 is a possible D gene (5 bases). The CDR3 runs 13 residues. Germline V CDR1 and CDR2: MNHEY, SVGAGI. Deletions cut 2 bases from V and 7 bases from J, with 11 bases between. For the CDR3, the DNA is TGTGCCAGCAGTTACAAGCAGGGCGGTGGCTACACCTTC. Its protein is CASSYKQGGGYTF.

DNA of the CDR3: TGTGCCAGCAGTTCCCCGTCATCGACAGGGAAGGGCGGCTACACCTTC. It is translated as CASSSPSSTGKGGYTF. The chain combines TRBV28 with TRBJ1-2; TRBD1 matches 7 bases. This CDR3 is 16 amino acids long. With 4 bases clipped from V and 8 bases from J, the junction kept 16 bases outside the gene matches. Germline CDR1 MDHEN, CDR2 SYDVKM.

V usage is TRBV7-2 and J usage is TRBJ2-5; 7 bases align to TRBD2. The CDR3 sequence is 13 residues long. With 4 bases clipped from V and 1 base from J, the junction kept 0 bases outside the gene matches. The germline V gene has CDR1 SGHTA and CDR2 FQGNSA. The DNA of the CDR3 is TGTGCCAGCAGCTGGACTAGCCAAGAGACCCAGTACTTC. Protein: CASSWTSQETQYF.

Here the CDR3 reads CSVLAGQGAGDTQYF. In DNA, the CDR3 is TGCAGCGTTTTAGCGGGACAGGGGGCCGGGGATACGCAGTATTTT. The chain employs TRBV29-1 and TRBJ2-3; 12 nucleotides match TRBD1. CDR1 is SQVTM, CDR2 ANQGSEA, per germline. The V and J ends lost 5 bases and 6 bases, in that order; junction bases with no gene match: 9. This CDR3 has 15 residues.

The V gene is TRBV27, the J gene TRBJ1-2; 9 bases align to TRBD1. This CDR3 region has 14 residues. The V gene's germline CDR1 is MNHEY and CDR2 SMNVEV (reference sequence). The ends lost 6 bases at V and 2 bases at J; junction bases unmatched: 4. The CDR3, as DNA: TGTGCCAGCAGAGGACAGGGGAAAAACTATGGCTACACCTTC. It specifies CASRGQGKNYGYTF.

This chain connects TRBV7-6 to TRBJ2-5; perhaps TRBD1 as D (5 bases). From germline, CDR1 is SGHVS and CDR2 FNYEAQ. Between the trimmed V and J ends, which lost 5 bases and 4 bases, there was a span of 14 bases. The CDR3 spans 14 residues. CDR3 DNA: TGTGCCAGCAGCCAACAACAGGTTCCAGAGACCCAGTACTTC. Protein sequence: CASSQQQVPETQYF. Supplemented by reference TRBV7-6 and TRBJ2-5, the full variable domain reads GAGVSQSPRYKVTKRGQDVALRCDPISGHVSLYWYRQALGQGPEFLTYFNYEAQQDKSGLPNDRFSAERPEGSISTLTIQRTEQRDSAMYRCASSQQQVPETQYFGPGTRLLVL.

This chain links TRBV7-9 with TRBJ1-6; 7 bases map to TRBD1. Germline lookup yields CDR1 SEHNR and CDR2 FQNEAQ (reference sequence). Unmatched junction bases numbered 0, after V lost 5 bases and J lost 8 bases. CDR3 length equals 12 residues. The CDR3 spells CASSQGDSPLHF. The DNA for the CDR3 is TGTGCCAGCAGCCAGGGGGATTCACCCCTCCACTTT.

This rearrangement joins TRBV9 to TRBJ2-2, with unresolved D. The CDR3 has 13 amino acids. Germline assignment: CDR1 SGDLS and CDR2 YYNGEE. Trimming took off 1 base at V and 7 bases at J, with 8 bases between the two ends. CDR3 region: CASSVRSGGELFF. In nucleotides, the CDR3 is TGTGCCAGCAGCGTACGTTCGGGCGGGGAGCTGTTTTTT.

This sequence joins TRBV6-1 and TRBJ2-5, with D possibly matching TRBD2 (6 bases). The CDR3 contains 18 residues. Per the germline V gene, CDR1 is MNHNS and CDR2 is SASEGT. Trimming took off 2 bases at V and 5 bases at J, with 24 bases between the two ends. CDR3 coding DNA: TGTGCCAGCAGTGAACACGTGTGGGACTCTCCGTCAGGGGAGACCCAGTACTTC. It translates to CASSEHVWDSPSGETQYF.

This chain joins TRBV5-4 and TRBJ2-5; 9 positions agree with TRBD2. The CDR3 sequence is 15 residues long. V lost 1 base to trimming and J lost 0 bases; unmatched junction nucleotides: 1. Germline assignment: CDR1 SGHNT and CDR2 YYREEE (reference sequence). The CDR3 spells CASSLTSGYQETQYF. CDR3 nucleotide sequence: TGTGCCAGCAGCTTGACTAGCGGGTACCAAGAGACCCAGTACTTC.

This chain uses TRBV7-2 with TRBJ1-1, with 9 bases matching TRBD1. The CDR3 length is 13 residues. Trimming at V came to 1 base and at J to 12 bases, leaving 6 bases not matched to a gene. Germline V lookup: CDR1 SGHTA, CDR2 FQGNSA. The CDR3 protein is CASSLEGQGRTFF. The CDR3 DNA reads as TGTGCCAGCAGCTTAGAGGGACAGGGCCGGACTTTCTTT. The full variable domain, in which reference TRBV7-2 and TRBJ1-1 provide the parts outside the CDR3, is GAGVSQSPSNKVTEKGKDVELRCDPISGHTALYWYRQSLGQGLEFLIYFQGNSAPDKSGLPSDRFSAERTGGSVSTLTIQRTQQEDSAVYLCASSLEGQGRTFFGQGTRLTVV.

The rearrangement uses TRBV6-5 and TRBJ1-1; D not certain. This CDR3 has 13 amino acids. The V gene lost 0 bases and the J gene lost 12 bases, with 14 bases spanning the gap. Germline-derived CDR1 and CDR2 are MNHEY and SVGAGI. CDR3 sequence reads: CASSYSRSERTFF. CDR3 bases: TGTGCCAGCAGTTACTCGCGGTCGGAACGAACTTTCTTT.

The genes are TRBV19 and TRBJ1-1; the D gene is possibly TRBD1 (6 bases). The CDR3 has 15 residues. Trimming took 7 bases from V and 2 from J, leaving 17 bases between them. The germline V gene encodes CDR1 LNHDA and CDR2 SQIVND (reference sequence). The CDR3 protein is CASKVDRSINTEAFF. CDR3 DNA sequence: TGTGCCAGTAAAGTAGACAGGAGTATTAACACTGAAGCTTTCTTT. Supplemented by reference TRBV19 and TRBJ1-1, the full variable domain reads DGGITQSPKYLFRKEGQNVTLSCEQNLNHDAMYWYRQDPGQGLRLIYYSQIVNDFQKGDIAEGYSVSREKKESFPLTVTSAQKNPTAFYLCASKVDRSINTEAFFGQGTRLTVV.

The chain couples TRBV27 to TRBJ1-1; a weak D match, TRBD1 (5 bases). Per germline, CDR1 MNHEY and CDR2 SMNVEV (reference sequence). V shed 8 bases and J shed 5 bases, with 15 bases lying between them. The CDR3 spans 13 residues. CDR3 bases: TGTGCCAGCCGGACAACCTCTCGGACTGAAGCTTTCTTT. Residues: CASRTTSRTEAFF.

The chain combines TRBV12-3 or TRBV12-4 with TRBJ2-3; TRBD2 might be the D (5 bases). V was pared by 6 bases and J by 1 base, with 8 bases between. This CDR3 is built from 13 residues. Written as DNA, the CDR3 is TGTGCCAGCAGGATACTAGGCACAGATACGCAGTATTTT. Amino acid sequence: CASRILGTDTQYF.

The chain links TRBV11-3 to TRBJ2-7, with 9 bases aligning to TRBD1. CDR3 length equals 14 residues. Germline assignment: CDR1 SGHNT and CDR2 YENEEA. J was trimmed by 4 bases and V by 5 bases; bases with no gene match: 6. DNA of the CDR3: TGTGCCAGCAGCCCACGACAGGGGGGTTACGAGCAGTACTTC. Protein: CASSPRQGGYEQYF.

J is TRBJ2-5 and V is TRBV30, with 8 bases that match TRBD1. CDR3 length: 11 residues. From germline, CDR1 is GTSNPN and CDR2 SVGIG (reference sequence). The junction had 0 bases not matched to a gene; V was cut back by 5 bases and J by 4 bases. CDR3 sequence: CAWGQGETQYF. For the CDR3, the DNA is TGTGCCTGGGGACAGGGAGAGACCCAGTACTTC. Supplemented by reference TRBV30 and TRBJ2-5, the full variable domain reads SQTIHQWPATLVQPVGSPLSLECTVEGTSNPNLYWYRQAAGRGLQLLFYSVGIGQISSEVPQNLSASRPQDRQFILSSKKLLLSDSGFYLCAWGQGETQYFGPGTRLLVL.

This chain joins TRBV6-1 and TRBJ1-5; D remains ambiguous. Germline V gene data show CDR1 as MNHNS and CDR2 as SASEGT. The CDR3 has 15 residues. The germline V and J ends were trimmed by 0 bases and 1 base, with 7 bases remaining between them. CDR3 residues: CASSEATTSNQPQHF. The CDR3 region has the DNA TGTGCCAGCAGTGAAGCGACGACAAGCAATCAGCCCCAGCATTTT.

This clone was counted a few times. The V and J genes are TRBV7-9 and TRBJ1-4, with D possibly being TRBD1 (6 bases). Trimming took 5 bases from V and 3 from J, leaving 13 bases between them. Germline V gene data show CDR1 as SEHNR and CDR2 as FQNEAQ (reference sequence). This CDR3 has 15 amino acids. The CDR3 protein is CASSPQGQANEKLFF. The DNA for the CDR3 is TGTGCCAGCAGCCCTCAGGGACAAGCTAATGAAAAACTGTTTTTT.

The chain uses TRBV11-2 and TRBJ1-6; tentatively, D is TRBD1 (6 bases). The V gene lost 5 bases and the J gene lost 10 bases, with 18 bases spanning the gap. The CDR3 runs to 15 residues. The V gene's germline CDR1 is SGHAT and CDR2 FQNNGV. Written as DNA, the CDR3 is TGTGCCAGCAGCAGACGGACAGCACGAGGGTCACCCCTCCACTTT. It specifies CASSRRTARGSPLHF.

The CDR3 reads CSAVRPGNTEAFF. The DNA of the CDR3 is TGCAGCGCTGTTAGGCCGGGGAACACTGAAGCTTTCTTT. The chain links TRBV29-1 to TRBJ1-1; D unresolved. Germline CDR1 SQVTM, CDR2 ANQGSEA. The CDR3 consists of 13 residues. Trimming took 7 bases from V and 1 from J, leaving 13 bases between them.